This entry lists 26 T cell receptor beta chains sequenced from one sample in a study of graft-versus-host responses after intestinal transplantation. This table comes from immunoSEQ multiplex PCR, and its TCRdb copy is limited to in-frame clones, with some not included. The sample includes over 75,000 clones, roughly 86% of them seen just once. This specimen was PBMCs, taken 255 days after intestinal transplant. These receptors were taken from a human patient who received an intestinal transplant, so some T cells may come from the graft donor.

In its sample, this clone was seen once. The chain carries TRBV2 and TRBJ1-1; 10 bases map to TRBD1. Trimming cost V 4 bases and J 5 bases; bases outside gene matches: 4. Germline V gene data show CDR1 as SNHLY and CDR2 as FYNNEI. There are 14 residues in the CDR3. The CDR3 sequence: CASSGTGGRTEAFF. DNA for the CDR3: TGTGCCAGCAGTGGGACAGGGGGACGGACTGAAGCTTTCTTT.

Only one count was recorded for this clone. Here the CDR3 DNA reads TGCGCCAGCAGTGCACGATGGGGAACCGGGGAGCTGTTTTTT. It encodes CASSARWGTGELFF. The chain carries TRBV10-1 and TRBJ2-2, with unresolved D. This CDR3 has 14 residues. The V end lost 4 bases, the J end lost 5 bases, and 11 bases lay between the germline ends. Germline V gene lookup returns CDR1 WNHNN and CDR2 SYGVQD (reference sequence).

The genes are TRBV2 and TRBJ2-3; D tentatively fits TRBD1 or TRBD2 (5 bases each). This CDR3 contains 17 residues. V lost 8 bases to trimming and J lost 2 bases, with 23 bases between them. Germline values: CDR1 SNHLY, CDR2 FYNNEI. The CDR3 nucleotides are TGTGCCAGCGAGGGGTCGGCCCTCGGGGTCACCACAGATACGCAGTATTTT. It translates to CASEGSALGVTTDTQYF.

The V gene is TRBV6-5, the J gene TRBJ2-3; 8 positions match TRBD2. This CDR3 contains 16 residues. The V and J ends lost 2 bases and 3 bases, in that order; junction bases with no gene match: 7. Germline lookup yields CDR1 MNHEY and CDR2 SVGAGI. The CDR3 loop reads CASSYRKSGGTDTQYF. CDR3 nucleotides: TGTGCCAGCAGTTACAGGAAGTCGGGGGGGACAGATACGCAGTATTTT.

The V call is TRBV6-1, the J call TRBJ1-1; the D is unclear. The CDR3 runs to 13 residues. Germline V gene lookup returns CDR1 MNHNS and CDR2 SASEGT. The V and J ends lost 6 bases and 3 bases respectively, with 11 bases between them. The DNA for the CDR3 is TGTGCCAGCAGGGAGACGGCATACACTGAAGCTTTCTTT. This encodes CASRETAYTEAFF.

This clone was detected only once. V gene TRBV6-1 combines with J gene TRBJ2-7; D possibly corresponds to TRBD2 (7 bases). CDR1 is MNHNS and CDR2 is SASEGT in the germline V gene. Trimming took off 6 bases at V and 6 bases at J, with 18 bases between the two ends. The CDR3 is 14 residues long. The CDR3 nucleotides are TGTGCCAGCAGCCCTAAGGGGGGGCTACGCGAGCAGTACTTC. Protein product: CASSPKGGLREQYF.

V is TRBV5-1 and J is TRBJ2-5; 14 positions agree with TRBD2. This CDR3 contains 15 residues. The V and J ends lost 4 bases and 4 bases, in that order; junction bases with no gene match: 3. Germline V CDR1 and CDR2: SGHRS, YFSETQ. CDR3 sequence reads: CASSTGLAGGETQYF. CDR3 DNA: TGCGCCAGCAGCACAGGACTAGCGGGAGGAGAGACCCAGTACTTC.

The CDR3 reads CAWSVRGRLNYGYTF. Here the CDR3 DNA reads TGTGCCTGGAGTGTACGCGGGCGGCTTAACTATGGCTACACCTTC. The chain combines TRBV30 with TRBJ1-2; no clear D. V was cut by 0 bases and J by 1 base, with 12 bases left in between. Germline CDR1 GTSNPN, CDR2 SVGIG (reference sequence). The CDR3 is 15 residues long.

This clone was counted a single time. The V gene is TRBV7-3, the J gene TRBJ1-2; 7 positions agree with TRBD1. This CDR3 has 14 amino acids. Germline V lookup: CDR1 SGHTA, CDR2 FQGTGA. The J segment lost 4 bases and the V segment lost 1 base, leaving 3 bases of the junction unmatched. The DNA of the CDR3 is TGTGCCAGCAGCTTAAATCCAGGGGGCTATGGCTACACCTTC. Translating gives CASSLNPGGYGYTF.

The chain links TRBV6-1 to TRBJ1-4; the D gene is possibly TRBD1 (6 bases). With 9 bases removed from V and 8 bases from J, the gap between germline ends came to 19 bases. The length of the CDR3 is 14 residues. Germline CDR1 MNHNS, CDR2 SASEGT. The CDR3 DNA is TGTGCCAGTGAAAAGGGGGGCGCTTCGGAAAAACTGTTTTTT. Translated, it gives CASEKGGASEKLFF.

The V call is TRBV9, the J call TRBJ2-6; possible D gene TRBD2, 5 bases. CDR1 is SGDLS, CDR2 YYNGEE, per germline. V was clipped by 2 bases and J by 0 bases, with 9 bases between them. This CDR3 contains 16 residues. CDR3 DNA sequence: TGTGCCAGCAGCGTGGCGGGCTCCTCTGGGGCCAACGTCCTGACTTTC. This translates into CASSVAGSSGANVLTF.

V gene TRBV27 combines with J gene TRBJ2-1; tentatively, D is TRBD1 (6 bases). Trimming shortened V by 3 bases and J by 2 bases, and 8 bases separated the two germline ends. This CDR3 has 14 amino acids. Germline-derived CDR1 and CDR2 are MNHEY and SMNVEV (reference sequence). CDR3 loop: CASSFQGTYNEQFF. The CDR3 bases are TGTGCCAGCAGTTTTCAGGGGACCTACAATGAGCAGTTCTTC.

The chain couples TRBV7-9 to TRBJ2-1, with 11 bases lining up with TRBD2. The CDR3 extends over 15 amino acids. The germline V gene encodes CDR1 SEHNR and CDR2 FQNEAQ (reference sequence). The J segment lost 3 bases and the V segment lost 2 bases, leaving 0 bases of the junction unmatched. CDR3 in DNA: TGTGCCAGCAGCTTACTAGCGGGAGGCTACAATGAGCAGTTCTTC. It yields the protein CASSLLAGGYNEQFF.

With regard to this clone: The junction departs from the called germline gene at one end, perhaps through a read error. The V gene is TRBV6-6, the J gene TRBJ1-2; D call uncertain. The CDR3 totals 12 residues. Germline CDR1 MNHNY, CDR2 SVGAGI (reference sequence). The CDR3 DNA follows: TGTGCCAGCAGTGCGGCAAGCACCGGCTGCACCTTC. This translates into CASSAASTGCTF.

The V gene is TRBV2, the J gene TRBJ2-3; D is unclear. This CDR3 has 13 amino acids. The ends were cut back, 6 bases at V and 0 bases at J, with 7 bases in the middle. Germline CDR1 reads SNHLY; CDR2 reads FYNNEI. CDR3 region: CASSPGSTDTQYF. CDR3 nucleotide sequence: TGTGCCAGCAGCCCCGGAAGCACAGATACGCAGTATTTT.

The genes are TRBV5-5 and TRBJ1-5; D possibly corresponds to TRBD1 (5 bases). The CDR3 contains 15 residues. Looked up from germline, CDR1 is SGHKS and CDR2 is YYEKEE (reference sequence). Trimming left V 2 bases short and J 4 bases short, with 13 bases between. The CDR3 reads CASSLSGDYNQPQHF. CDR3 DNA: TGTGCCAGCAGCTTATCGGGGGACTATAATCAGCCCCAGCATTTT.

The J gene is TRBJ2-5, the V gene TRBV11-2; D unresolved. Germline lookup yields CDR1 SGHAT and CDR2 FQNNGV. This CDR3 has 14 residues. V lost 3 bases and J lost 1, with 9 bases in between. CDR3 nucleotides: TGTGCCAGCAGCTTCTGGGGTATCCAAGAGACCCAGTACTTC. Translation gives CASSFWGIQETQYF.

V usage is TRBV27 and J usage is TRBJ2-7, with 10 positions matching TRBD2. From germline, CDR1 is MNHEY and CDR2 SMNVEV (reference sequence). The length of the CDR3 is 16 residues. After removal of 2 bases from V and 6 bases from J, the junction contained 10 bases not matched to a gene. CDR3 protein: CASSLDPGLAKSEQYF. In nucleotides, the CDR3 is TGTGCCAGCAGTTTAGATCCGGGACTAGCGAAAAGCGAGCAGTACTTC.

The chain employs TRBV6-1 and TRBJ2-2; D is perhaps TRBD1 (5 bases). CDR1 is MNHNS, CDR2 SASEGT, per germline. The CDR3 sequence is 17 residues long. Trimming took 2 bases from V and 3 from J, leaving 16 bases between them. CDR3 sequence: CASSEFGVVGDTGELFF. The CDR3 DNA follows: TGTGCCAGCAGTGAATTTGGAGTAGTAGGGGACACCGGGGAGCTGTTTTTT.

The rearrangement joins TRBV7-9 to TRBJ2-7; D is perhaps TRBD1 (5 bases). Germline CDR1 reads SEHNR; CDR2 reads FQNEAQ (reference sequence). V lost 4 bases and J 2 bases, leaving 18 bases between the germline ends. The CDR3 totals 16 residues. CDR3 nucleotides: TGTGCCAGCAGCTCCGGAGAAGAGACAGTACCCTACGAGCAGTACTTC. Its protein product is CASSSGEETVPYEQYF. Complete variable domain (other parts from reference TRBV7-9 and TRBJ2-7): DTGVSQNPRHKITKRGQNVTFRCDPISEHNRLYWYRQTLGQGPEFLTYFQNEAQLEKSRLLSDRFSAERPKGSFSTLEIQRTEQGDSAMYLCASSSGEETVPYEQYFGPGTRLTVT.

The CDR3 protein is CASGVADLSYEQYF. The CDR3 region has the DNA TGTGCCAGCGGGGTGGCAGACCTCTCCTACGAGCAGTACTTC. The genes are TRBV6-1 and TRBJ2-7; D not certain. The CDR3 has 14 amino acids. V lost 8 bases to trimming and J lost 0 bases, with 14 bases between them. In germline, CDR1 is MNHNS, CDR2 SASEGT.

The J gene is TRBJ2-1, the V gene TRBV9; 12 nucleotides agree with TRBD2. The length of the CDR3 is 15 residues. The germline V gene encodes CDR1 SGDLS and CDR2 YYNGEE. Losses at the gene ends were 2 bases for V and 6 bases for J; bases not matched to a gene: 3. The CDR3: CASSVSTSGSNEQFF. The CDR3 DNA sequence: TGTGCCAGCAGCGTTTCGACTAGCGGGAGCAATGAGCAGTTCTTC. The variable domain in full, completed from reference TRBV9 and TRBJ2-1, reads DSGVTQTPKHLITATGQRVTLRCSPRSGDLSVYWYQQSLDQGLQFLIQYYNGEERAKGNILERFSAQQFPDLHSELNLSSLELGDSALYFCASSVSTSGSNEQFFGPGTRLTVL.

The gene calls are TRBV5-1 and TRBJ2-2; unclear D gene. Germline V gene sequence: CDR1 SGHRS, CDR2 YFSETQ. V was shortened by 4 bases and J by 5 bases, with 6 bases between the two germline ends. This CDR3 spans 12 amino acids. In nucleotides, the CDR3 is TGCGCCAGCAGCCGAAGAACCGGGGAGCTGTTTTTT. It encodes CASSRRTGELFF.

V usage is TRBV9 and J usage is TRBJ2-2; TRBD2 might be the D (5 bases). Germline V gene lookup returns CDR1 SGDLS and CDR2 YYNGEE. V lost 0 bases and J 3 bases, leaving 15 bases between the germline ends. CDR3 length: 17 amino acids. The CDR3 protein is CASSVEDGLQHTGELFF. The CDR3 DNA sequence: TGTGCCAGCAGCGTAGAGGACGGACTCCAACACACCGGGGAGCTGTTTTTT.

The V gene is TRBV14, the J gene TRBJ2-2, with D possibly TRBD1 on 5 matching bases. The CDR3 length is 18 residues. V lost 4 bases to trimming and J lost 1 base, with 19 bases between them. Per germline, CDR1 SGHDN and CDR2 FVKESK. CDR3 nucleotides: TGTGCCAGCAGCCCACGTCCGCGACAGCCGCAGAACACCGGGGAGCTGTTTTTT. Translation: CASSPRPRQPQNTGELFF.

The rearrangement uses TRBV5-8 and TRBJ1-5; a possible D gene is TRBD1 (5 bases). Germline values: CDR1 SGHTS, CDR2 YDEGEE. This CDR3 has 12 amino acids. V was cut by 4 bases and J by 6 bases, with 8 bases left in between. In DNA form, the CDR3 reads TGTGCCAGCAGCCAGGGTTTTCAGCCCCAGCATTTT. It yields the protein CASSQGFQPQHF.